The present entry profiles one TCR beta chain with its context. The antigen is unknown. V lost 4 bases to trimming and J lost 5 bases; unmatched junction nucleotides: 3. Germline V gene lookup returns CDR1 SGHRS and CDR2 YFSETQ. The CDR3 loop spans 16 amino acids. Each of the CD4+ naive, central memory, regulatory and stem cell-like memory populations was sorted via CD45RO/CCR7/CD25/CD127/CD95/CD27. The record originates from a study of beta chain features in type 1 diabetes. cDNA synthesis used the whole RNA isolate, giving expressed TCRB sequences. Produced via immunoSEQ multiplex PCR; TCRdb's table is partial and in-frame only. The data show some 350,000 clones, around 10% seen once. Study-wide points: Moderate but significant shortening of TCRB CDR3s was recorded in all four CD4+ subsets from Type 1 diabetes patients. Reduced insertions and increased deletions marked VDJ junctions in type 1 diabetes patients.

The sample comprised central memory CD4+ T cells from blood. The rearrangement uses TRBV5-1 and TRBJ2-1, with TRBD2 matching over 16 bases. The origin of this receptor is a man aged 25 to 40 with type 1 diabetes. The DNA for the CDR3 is TGCGCCAGCAGCGGGGGACTAGCGGGAGGGGACAATGAGCAGTTCTTC. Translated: CASSGGLAGGDNEQFF.